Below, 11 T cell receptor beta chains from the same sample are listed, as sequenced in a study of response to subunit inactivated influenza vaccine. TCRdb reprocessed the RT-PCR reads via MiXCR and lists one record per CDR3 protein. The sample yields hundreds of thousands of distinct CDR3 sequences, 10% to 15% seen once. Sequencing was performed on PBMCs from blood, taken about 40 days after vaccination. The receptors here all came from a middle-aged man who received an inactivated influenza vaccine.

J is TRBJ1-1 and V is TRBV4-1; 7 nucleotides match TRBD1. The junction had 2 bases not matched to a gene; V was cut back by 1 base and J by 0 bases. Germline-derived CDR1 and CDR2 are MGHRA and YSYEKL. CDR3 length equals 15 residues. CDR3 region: CASSQGDRLNTEAFF. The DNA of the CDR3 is TGCGCCAGCAGCCAAGGGGACAGATTGAACACTGAAGCTTTCTTT.

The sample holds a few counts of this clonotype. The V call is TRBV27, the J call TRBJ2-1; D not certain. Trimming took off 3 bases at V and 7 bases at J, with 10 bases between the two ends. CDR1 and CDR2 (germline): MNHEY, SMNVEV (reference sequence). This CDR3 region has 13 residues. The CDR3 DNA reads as TGTGCCAGCAGTTTGGAGAGAGCAAATGAGCAGTTCTTC. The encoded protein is CASSLERANEQFF.

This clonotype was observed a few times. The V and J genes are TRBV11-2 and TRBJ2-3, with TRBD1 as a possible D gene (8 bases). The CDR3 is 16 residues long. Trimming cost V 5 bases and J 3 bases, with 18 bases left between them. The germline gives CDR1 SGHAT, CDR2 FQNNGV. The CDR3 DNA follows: TGTGCCAGCAGCCTTGGACAGGGAGGGTGGACAGATACGCAGTATTTT. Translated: CASSLGQGGWTDTQYF.

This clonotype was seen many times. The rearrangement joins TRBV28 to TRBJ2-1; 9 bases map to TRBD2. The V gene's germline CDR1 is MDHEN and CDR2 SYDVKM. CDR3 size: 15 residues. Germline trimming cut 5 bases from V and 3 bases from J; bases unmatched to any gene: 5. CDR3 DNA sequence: TGTGCCAGCAGTCCGGGACTAGCCCTCTACAATGAGCAGTTCTTC. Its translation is CASSPGLALYNEQFF.

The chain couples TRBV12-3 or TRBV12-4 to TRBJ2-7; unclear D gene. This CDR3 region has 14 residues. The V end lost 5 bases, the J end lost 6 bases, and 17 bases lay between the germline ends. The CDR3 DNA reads TGTGCCAGCAGTCCTCTCGCGGAGATGGGCGAGCAGTACTTC. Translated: CASSPLAEMGEQYF.

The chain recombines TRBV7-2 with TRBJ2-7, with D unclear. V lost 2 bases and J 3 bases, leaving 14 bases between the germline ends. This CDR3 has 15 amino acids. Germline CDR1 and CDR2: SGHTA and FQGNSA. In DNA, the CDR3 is TGTGCCAGCAGCTTATCTGGTGCCCTTAACTACGAGCAGTACTTC. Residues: CASSLSGALNYEQYF.

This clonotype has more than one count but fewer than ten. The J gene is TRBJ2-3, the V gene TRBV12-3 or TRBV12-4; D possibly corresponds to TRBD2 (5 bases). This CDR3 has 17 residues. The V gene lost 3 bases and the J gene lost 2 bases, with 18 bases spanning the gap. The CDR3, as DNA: TGTGCCAGCAGTTTTCTATCCAGCGGCGGTTTCACAGATACGCAGTATTTT. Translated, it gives CASSFLSSGGFTDTQYF.

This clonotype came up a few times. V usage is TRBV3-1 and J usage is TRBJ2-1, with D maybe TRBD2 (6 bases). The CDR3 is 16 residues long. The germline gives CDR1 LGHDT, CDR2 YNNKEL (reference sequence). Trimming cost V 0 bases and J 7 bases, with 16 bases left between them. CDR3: CASSQEMGGSTNEQFF. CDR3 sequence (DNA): TGTGCCAGCAGCCAAGAGATGGGGGGAAGTACGAATGAGCAGTTCTTC.

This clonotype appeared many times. CDR3 amino acids: CSVDRGGGEKLFF. CDR3 nucleotide sequence: TGCAGCGTTGATAGGGGAGGAGGTGAAAAACTGTTTTTT. The chain couples TRBV29-1 to TRBJ1-4, with a possible D match to TRBD1 (5 bases). This CDR3 has 13 residues. The V end was cut by 3 bases, the J end by 7 bases, with 12 bases between. Germline-derived CDR1 and CDR2 are SQVTM and ANQGSEA.

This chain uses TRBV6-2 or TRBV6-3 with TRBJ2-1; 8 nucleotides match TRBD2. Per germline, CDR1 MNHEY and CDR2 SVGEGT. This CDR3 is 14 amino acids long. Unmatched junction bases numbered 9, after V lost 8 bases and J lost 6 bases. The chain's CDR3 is CASLPAGTSNEQFF. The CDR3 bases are TGTGCCAGCCTCCCCGCGGGGACTAGCAATGAGCAGTTCTTC.

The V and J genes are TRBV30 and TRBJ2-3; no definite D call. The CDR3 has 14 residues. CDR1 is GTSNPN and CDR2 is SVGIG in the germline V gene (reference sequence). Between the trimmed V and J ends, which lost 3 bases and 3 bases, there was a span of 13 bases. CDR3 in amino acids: CAWSRQERTDTQYF. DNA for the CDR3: TGTGCCTGGAGCAGGCAGGAACGAACAGATACGCAGTATTTT. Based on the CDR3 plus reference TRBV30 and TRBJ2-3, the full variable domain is SQTIHQWPATLVQPVGSPLSLECTVEGTSNPNLYWYRQAAGRGLQLLFYSVGIGQISSEVPQNLSASRPQDRQFILSSKKLLLSDSGFYLCAWSRQERTDTQYFGPGTRLTVL.